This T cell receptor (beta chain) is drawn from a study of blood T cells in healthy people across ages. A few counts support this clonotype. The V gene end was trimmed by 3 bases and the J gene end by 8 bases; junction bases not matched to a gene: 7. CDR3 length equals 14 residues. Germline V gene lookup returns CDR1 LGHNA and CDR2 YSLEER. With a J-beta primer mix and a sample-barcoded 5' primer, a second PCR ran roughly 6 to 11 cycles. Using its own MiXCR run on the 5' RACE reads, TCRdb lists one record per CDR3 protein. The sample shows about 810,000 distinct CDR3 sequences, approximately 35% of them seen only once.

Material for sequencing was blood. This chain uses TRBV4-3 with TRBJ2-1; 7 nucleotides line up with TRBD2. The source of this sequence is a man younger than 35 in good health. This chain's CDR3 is CASSQILARDEQFF. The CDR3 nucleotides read TGCGCCAGCAGCCAGATACTAGCGAGGGATGAGCAGTTCTTC.